This T cell receptor (beta chain) was profiled in a study of blood T cell repertoires in COVID-19. Overall study: The United States, Italy and Spain were the sources of the acute and convalescent COVID-19 samples. T cells, B-cell-depleted T cells, or PBMCs provided the cDNA or gDNA that served as material.

CDR3 length: 17 residues. Germline V lookup: CDR1 GTSNPN, CDR2 SVGIG (reference sequence). V lost 0 bases and J lost 2, with 14 bases in between. This clone was counted a few times. In the study's own analysis: Reference gene primer amplification gave estimated nucleated cell counts. Some clones are missing from TCRdb's copy, which holds only in-frame ones; the method was immunoSEQ multiplex PCR. V, J and clone size were drawn from that table, and D and trimming were deduced from the DNA. Of hundreds of thousands of clones listed, roughly 85% are singletons. This sequence joins TRBV30 and TRBJ2-6; TRBD1 is a possible D gene (5 bases). The sequence was obtained from a woman in her seventies with active or convalescent COVID-19. Specimen: peripheral blood. The CDR3 coding sequence is TGTGCCTGGAGTGTATTTGGGTGGGGCCCTGGGGCCAACGTCCTGACTTTC. Translated: CAWSVFGWGPGANVLTF.